The next 19 T cell receptor beta chains were all read from a single sample in a study of early T cells in non-severe SARS-CoV-2 infection. TCRdb called the 5' RACE reads again in MiXCR, with one record for every CDR3 protein. There are tens of thousands of distinct CDR3 sequences in the sample; 10% to 15% occur only once, and about 5% lies in the top ten. The sample taken for sequencing was whole blood. These receptors all stem from an adult who was a healthcare worker with PCR-confirmed SARS-CoV-2 infection or an uninfected control (not recorded which).

This clonotype was seen a few times. The chain employs TRBV7-9 and TRBJ2-2; no clear D. This CDR3 spans 13 amino acids. Per germline, CDR1 SEHNR and CDR2 FQNEAQ (reference sequence). Trimming left V 0 bases short and J 6 bases short, with 5 bases between. The DNA for the CDR3 is TGTGCCAGCAGCTTAGCCAACGCCGGGGAGCTGTTTTTT. Its translation is CASSLANAGELFF.

This clonotype was observed a handful of times. The CDR3: CASSQWDEAGVETQYF. CDR3 sequence (DNA): TGTGCCAGCAGCCAATGGGACGAGGCGGGGGTTGAGACCCAGTACTTC. This chain joins TRBV3-1 and TRBJ2-5, with 7 bases identical to TRBD2. Germline V gene lookup returns CDR1 LGHDT and CDR2 YNNKEL (reference sequence). V gave up 2 bases and J gave up 5 bases; unmatched junction bases: 11. The length of the CDR3 is 16 residues.

This clonotype was seen ten or more times. V is TRBV29-1 and J is TRBJ2-4, with no clear D. Trimming took 6 bases from V and 0 from J, leaving 12 bases between them. From germline, CDR1 is SQVTM and CDR2 ANQGSEA. CDR3 length: 14 amino acids. CDR3 sequence reads: CSVLNPRAKNIQYF. CDR3 nucleotides: TGCAGCGTCCTAAATCCCAGAGCCAAAAACATTCAGTACTTC.

The sample holds many counts of this clonotype. The rearrangement links TRBV11-3 to TRBJ2-1, with D uncertain. This CDR3 comprises 12 residues. V dropped 0 bases and J dropped 5 bases, with 2 bases sitting between them. From germline, CDR1 is SGHNT and CDR2 YENEEA. CDR3 DNA sequence: TGTGCCAGCAGCTTAGACGACAATGAGCAGTTCTTC. Translating gives CASSLDDNEQFF.

This clonotype was seen many times. J is TRBJ1-4 and V is TRBV27; tentative D call: TRBD1 (5 bases). The CDR3 loop spans 19 amino acids. Germline V gene data show CDR1 as MNHEY and CDR2 as SMNVEV (reference sequence). V was clipped by 3 bases and J by 5 bases, with 25 bases between them. The DNA for the CDR3 is TGTGCCAGCAGTTTCCGGCTTTTACTCTCGGGACGGCTAAATGAAAAACTGTTTTTT. Its protein product is CASSFRLLLSGRLNEKLFF.

The rearrangement uses TRBV7-2 and TRBJ1-6; the D gene is possibly TRBD1 (5 bases). Trimming shortened V by 3 bases and J by 5 bases, and 8 bases separated the two germline ends. Germline values: CDR1 SGHTA, CDR2 FQGNSA. CDR3 length: 14 residues. The CDR3 region has the DNA TGTGCCAGCAGCTTGTGGGGCCATAATTCACCCCTCCACTTT. Protein product: CASSLWGHNSPLHF.

There are many counts of this clonotype. In DNA, the CDR3 is TGCAGCGTTGTGAGGTCCGGGGAGCTGTTTTTT. Encoded protein: CSVVRSGELFF. The V gene is TRBV29-1, the J gene TRBJ2-2; D remains ambiguous. V was shortened by 4 bases and J by 6 bases, with 6 bases between the two germline ends. This CDR3 contains 11 residues. Germline values: CDR1 SQVTM, CDR2 ANQGSEA.

The gene calls are TRBV30 and TRBJ1-1, with no clear D. Germline V gives CDR1 GTSNPN, CDR2 SVGIG (reference sequence). The V gene lost 0 bases and the J gene lost 1 base, with 6 bases spanning the gap. The CDR3 consists of 13 residues. The DNA for the CDR3 is TGTGCCTGGAGTGTACTAGAGAACACTGAAGCTTTCTTT. This gives the protein CAWSVLENTEAFF.

The V call is TRBV5-1, the J call TRBJ2-7; TRBD2 is a possible D gene (7 bases). Germline V lookup: CDR1 SGHRS, CDR2 YFSETQ. This CDR3 contains 16 residues. V lost 3 bases to trimming and J lost 2 bases, with 18 bases between them. As DNA, the CDR3 is TGCGCCAGCAGCTCGTCTCTAAGGGGGAGGGCCTACGAGCAGTACTTC. It translates to CASSSSLRGRAYEQYF.

The genes are TRBV4-1 and TRBJ2-5; 7 bases are a match to TRBD2. Germline loops: CDR1 MGHRA, CDR2 YSYEKL. The CDR3 sequence is 14 residues long. Trimming cost V 1 base and J 5 bases; bases outside gene matches: 4. For the CDR3, the DNA is TGCGCCAGCAGCCAAGTACTAGCGTTGGAGACCCAGTACTTC. It yields the protein CASSQVLALETQYF.

The V gene is TRBV12-3 or TRBV12-4, the J gene TRBJ1-2, with no clear D. The length of the CDR3 is 13 residues. The V and J ends lost 2 bases and 8 bases respectively, with 12 bases between them. DNA of the CDR3: TGTGCCAGCAGTTTAAGGAATCGGGAAGGCTACACCTTC. This codes for CASSLRNREGYTF.

This clonotype was seen a single time. Possible read error: a much larger clone is one base away. The gene calls are TRBV7-9 and TRBJ1-6; D call uncertain. Germline loops: CDR1 SEHNR, CDR2 FQNEAQ (reference sequence). The CDR3 covers 13 residues. In DNA, the CDR3 is TGTGCCAGCAGCTTGAGCAATAATCCACCCCTCCACTTT. Protein: CASSLSNNPPLHF. Full variable domain (outside the CDR3, taken from reference TRBV7-9 and TRBJ1-6): DTGVSQNPRHKITKRGQNVTFRCDPISEHNRLYWYRQTLGQGPEFLTYFQNEAQLEKSRLLSDRFSAERPKGSFSTLEIQRTEQGDSAMYLCASSLSNNPPLHFGNGTRLTVT.

This clonotype was counted ten times or more. The chain combines TRBV6-2 or TRBV6-3 with TRBJ2-5; the D is unclear. The CDR3 is made up of 13 amino acids. In germline, CDR1 is MNHEY, CDR2 SVGEGT. The ends were cut back, 5 bases at V and 5 bases at J, with 12 bases in the middle. CDR3 bases: TGTGCCAGCAGTGACGGAGTCCGGGAGACCCAGTACTTC. As protein: CASSDGVRETQYF.

This chain uses TRBV13 with TRBJ1-1, with 8 bases aligning to TRBD1. This CDR3 is 15 amino acids long. The V gene's germline CDR1 is PRHDT and CDR2 FYEKMQ (reference sequence). The V and J ends lost 4 bases and 3 bases, in that order; junction bases with no gene match: 7. CDR3 in amino acids: CASSSPTQGDTEAFF. The CDR3 nucleotides are TGTGCCAGCAGCTCACCTACACAGGGGGACACTGAAGCTTTCTTT. The full variable domain, completed using reference TRBV13 and TRBJ1-1, is AAGVIQSPRHLIKEKRETATLKCYPIPRHDTVYWYQQGPGQDPQFLISFYEKMQSDKGSIPDRFSAQQFSDYHSELNMSSLELGDSALYFCASSSPTQGDTEAFFGQGTRLTVV.

This clonotype has a count of ten or more. The chain couples TRBV12-3 or TRBV12-4 to TRBJ2-1; 13 bases map to TRBD2. Germline trimming cut 6 bases from V and 1 base from J; bases unmatched to any gene: 6. The CDR3 sequence is 17 residues long. The CDR3 loop reads CASRLGTSGISYNEQFF. The CDR3 region has the DNA TGTGCCAGCAGGCTCGGGACTAGCGGGATTTCCTACAATGAGCAGTTCTTC.

This clonotype was observed a handful of times. This chain connects TRBV11-3 to TRBJ2-1; the D gene is possibly TRBD1 (6 bases). Germline V gene lookup returns CDR1 SGHNT and CDR2 YENEEA. Trimming took 2 bases from V and 7 from J, leaving 9 bases between them. This CDR3 has 13 residues. DNA of the CDR3: TGTGCCAGCAGCTTAATCAGGGGAAATGAGCAGTTCTTC. It encodes CASSLIRGNEQFF.

J is TRBJ2-7 and V is TRBV5-4, with 7 bases that match TRBD1. The CDR3 consists of 14 residues. Germline V gene data show CDR1 as SGHNT and CDR2 as YYREEE (reference sequence). J lost 0 bases, V lost 7 bases, and 7 bases had no gene match. Here the CDR3 reads CASAEGQSSYEQYF. CDR3 sequence (DNA): TGTGCCAGCGCAGAGGGACAGAGCTCCTACGAGCAGTACTTC.

This clonotype was observed many times. V and J are TRBV6-6 and TRBJ2-7, with 11 positions matching TRBD1. The CDR3 runs 15 residues. Germline CDR1 and CDR2: MNHNY and SVGAGI (reference sequence). With V trimmed by 2 bases and J by 0 bases, 0 bases remained unmatched. The CDR3 DNA sequence: TGTGCCAGCAGTTACGGGACAGGGGGCTCCTACGAGCAGTACTTC. This gives the protein CASSYGTGGSYEQYF.

Worth noting for this clonotype: This may be a read error, as it is one base from a much larger clone. J is TRBJ1-1 and V is TRBV18, with a possible D match to TRBD1 (6 bases). CDR1 and CDR2 (germline): KGHSH, LQKENI. The V gene lost 3 bases and the J gene lost 5 bases, with 13 bases spanning the gap. This CDR3 has 14 amino acids. The DNA for the CDR3 is TGTGCCAGCTCACCGTCGGACAGACGTACTGAAGCTTTCTTT. Protein product: CASSPSDRRTEAFF.